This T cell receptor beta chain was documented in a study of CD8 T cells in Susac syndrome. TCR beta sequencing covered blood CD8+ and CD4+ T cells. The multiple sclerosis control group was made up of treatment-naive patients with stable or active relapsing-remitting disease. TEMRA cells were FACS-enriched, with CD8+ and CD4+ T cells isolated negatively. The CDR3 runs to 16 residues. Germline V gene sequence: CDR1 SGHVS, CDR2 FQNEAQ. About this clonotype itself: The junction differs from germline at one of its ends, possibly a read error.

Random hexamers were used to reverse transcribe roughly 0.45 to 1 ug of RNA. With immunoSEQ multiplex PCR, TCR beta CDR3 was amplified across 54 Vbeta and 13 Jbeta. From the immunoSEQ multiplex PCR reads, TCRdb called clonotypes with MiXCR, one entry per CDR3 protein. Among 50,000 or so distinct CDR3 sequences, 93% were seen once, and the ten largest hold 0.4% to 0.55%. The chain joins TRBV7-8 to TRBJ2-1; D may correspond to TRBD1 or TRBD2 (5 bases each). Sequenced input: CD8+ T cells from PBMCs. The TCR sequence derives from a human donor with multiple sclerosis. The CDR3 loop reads CASSVATALNNNEQFF. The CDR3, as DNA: TGTGCCAGCAGCGTAGCGACAGCGCTGAATAACAATGAGCAGTTCTTC.